This T cell receptor (beta chain) was recorded in a study of T cells in Graves' hyperthyroidism and ophthalmopathy. Study observations and caveats: Stable hyperthyroidism and ophthalmopathy were separated using 13 V-J signatures.

V was cut by 6 bases and J by 10 bases, with 13 bases left in between. CDR3 size: 12 residues. Amplification of TCR beta CDR3 regions used RNA as the template. In the first-round RT-PCR of the TCR CDR3, the HTBI primer set was used. Each CDR3 protein is one row after TCRdb ran MiXCR on the multiplex PCR reads. The sample holds 300,000 to 450,000 distinct CDR3 sequences, 15% to 19% seen once. This clonotype came up many times. Its antigen is not known. Uncontrolled infection, other autoimmune disease, pregnancy and lactation each barred patients from inclusion. Each diagnosis was grounded in clinical symptoms, serum thyroxine and TRAb, thyroid ultrasound, and orbital computed tomography. The blood specimen was taken at initial hyperthyroidism diagnosis, before any ophthalmopathy symptoms.

Specimen: blood. The TCR was taken from a woman aged 18-35 years with Graves' hyperthyroidism that later progressed to Graves' ophthalmopathy. The genes are TRBV12-3 or TRBV12-4 and TRBJ2-1; D not certain. CDR3 coding DNA: TGTGCCAGCAGCCCGGTACTGGGCGAGCAGTTCTTC. It codes for CASSPVLGEQFF.